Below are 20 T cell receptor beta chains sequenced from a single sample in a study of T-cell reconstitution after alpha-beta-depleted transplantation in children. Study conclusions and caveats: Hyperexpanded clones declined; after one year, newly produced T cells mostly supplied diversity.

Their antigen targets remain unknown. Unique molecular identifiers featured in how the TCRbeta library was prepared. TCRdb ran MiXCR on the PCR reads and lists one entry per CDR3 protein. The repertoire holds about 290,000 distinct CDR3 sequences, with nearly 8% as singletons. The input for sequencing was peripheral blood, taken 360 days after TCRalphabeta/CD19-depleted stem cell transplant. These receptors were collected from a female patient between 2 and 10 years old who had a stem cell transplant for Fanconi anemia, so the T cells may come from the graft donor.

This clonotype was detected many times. The CDR3 is CSARAGTGVSNEKLFF. CDR3 nucleotides: TGCAGTGCTAGAGCCGGGACAGGGGTGTCTAATGAAAAACTGTTTTTT. The rearrangement links TRBV20-1 to TRBJ1-4; TRBD1 aligns across 10 bases. Germline V lookup: CDR1 DFQATT, CDR2 SNEGSKA (reference sequence). CDR3 length equals 16 residues. Losses at the gene ends were 1 base for V and 3 bases for J; bases not matched to a gene: 5.

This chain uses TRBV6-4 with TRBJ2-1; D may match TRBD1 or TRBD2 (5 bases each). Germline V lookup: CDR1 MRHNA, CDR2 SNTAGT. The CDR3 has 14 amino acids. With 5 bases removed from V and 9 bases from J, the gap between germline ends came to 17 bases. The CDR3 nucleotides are TGTGCCAGCAGTAAGGAAGAGGGGCTGGTTGAGCAGTTCTTC. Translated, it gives CASSKEEGLVEQFF.

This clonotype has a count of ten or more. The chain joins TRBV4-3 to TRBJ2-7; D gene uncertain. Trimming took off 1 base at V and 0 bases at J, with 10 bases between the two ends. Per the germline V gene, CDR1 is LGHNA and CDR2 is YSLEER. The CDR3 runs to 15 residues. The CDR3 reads CASSQVSSPSYEQYF. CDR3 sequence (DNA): TGCGCCAGCAGCCAAGTATCTTCCCCCTCCTACGAGCAGTACTTC.

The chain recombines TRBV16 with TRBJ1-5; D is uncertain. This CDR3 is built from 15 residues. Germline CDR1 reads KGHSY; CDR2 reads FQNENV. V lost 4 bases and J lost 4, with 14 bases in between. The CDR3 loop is CASSLTRAGNQPQHF. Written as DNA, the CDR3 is TGTGCCAGCAGCCTGACCCGCGCGGGTAATCAGCCCCAGCATTTT.

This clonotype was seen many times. The CDR3 DNA reads TGTGCCAGCAGCTTGCAGGTCTATGGCTACACCTTC. Translated, it gives CASSLQVYGYTF. The chain carries TRBV5-5 and TRBJ1-2, with D hard to call. The CDR3 contains 12 residues. The germline V and J ends were trimmed by 1 base and 4 bases, with 5 bases remaining between them. The germline gives CDR1 SGHKS, CDR2 YYEKEE (reference sequence).

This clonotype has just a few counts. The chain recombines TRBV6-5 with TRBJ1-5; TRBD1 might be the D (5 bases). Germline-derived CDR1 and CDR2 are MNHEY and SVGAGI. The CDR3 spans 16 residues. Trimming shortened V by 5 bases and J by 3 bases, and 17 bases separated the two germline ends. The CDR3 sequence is CASSPNLGPLNQPQHF. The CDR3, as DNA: TGTGCCAGCAGTCCTAACCTGGGACCGCTCAATCAGCCCCAGCATTTT.

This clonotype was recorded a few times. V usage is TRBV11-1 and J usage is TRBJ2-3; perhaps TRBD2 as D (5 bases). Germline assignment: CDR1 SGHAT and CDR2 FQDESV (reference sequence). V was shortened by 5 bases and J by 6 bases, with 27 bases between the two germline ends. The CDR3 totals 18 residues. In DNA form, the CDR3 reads TGTGCCAGCAGCCCTCGCGTCGGGGTTGGAGCAGTGCGGGATACGCAGTATTTT. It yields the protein CASSPRVGVGAVRDTQYF.

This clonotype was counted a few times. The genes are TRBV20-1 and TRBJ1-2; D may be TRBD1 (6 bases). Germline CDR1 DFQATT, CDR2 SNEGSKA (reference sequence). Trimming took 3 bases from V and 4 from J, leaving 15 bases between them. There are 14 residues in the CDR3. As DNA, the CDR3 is TGCAGTGCTAGGGAACGGACAGCGGCCTATGGCTACACCTTC. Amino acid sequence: CSARERTAAYGYTF.

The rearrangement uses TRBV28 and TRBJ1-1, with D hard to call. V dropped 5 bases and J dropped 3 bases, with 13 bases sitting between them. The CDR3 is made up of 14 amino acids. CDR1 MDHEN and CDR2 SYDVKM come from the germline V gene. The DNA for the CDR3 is TGTGCCAGCAGTGAGCGTGAGAGGGACACTGAAGCTTTCTTT. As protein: CASSERERDTEAFF.

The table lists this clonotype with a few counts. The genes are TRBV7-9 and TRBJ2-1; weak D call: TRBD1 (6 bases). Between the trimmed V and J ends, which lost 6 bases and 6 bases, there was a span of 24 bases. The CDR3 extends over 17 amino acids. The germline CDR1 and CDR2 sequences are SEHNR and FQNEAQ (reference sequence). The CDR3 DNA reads TGTGCCAGCAGGACTCCCTGGGACACACCTCGGAGCAATGAGCAGTTCTTC. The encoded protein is CASRTPWDTPRSNEQFF. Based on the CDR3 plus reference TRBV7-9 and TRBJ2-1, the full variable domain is DTGVSQNPRHKITKRGQNVTFRCDPISEHNRLYWYRQTLGQGPEFLTYFQNEAQLEKSRLLSDRFSAERPKGSFSTLEIQRTEQGDSAMYLCASRTPWDTPRSNEQFFGPGTRLTVL.

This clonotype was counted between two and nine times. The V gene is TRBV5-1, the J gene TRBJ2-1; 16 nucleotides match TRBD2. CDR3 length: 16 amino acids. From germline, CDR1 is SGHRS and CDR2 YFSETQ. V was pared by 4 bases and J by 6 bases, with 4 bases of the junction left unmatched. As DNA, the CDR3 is TGCGCCAGCAGCGGAGGGACTAGCGGGGGGGTCAATGAGCAGTTCTTC. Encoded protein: CASSGGTSGGVNEQFF.

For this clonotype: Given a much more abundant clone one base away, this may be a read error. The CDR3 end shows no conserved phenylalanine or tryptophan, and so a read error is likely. CDR3 region: CASSFLGGTSQYI. The CDR3 coding sequence is TGTGCCAGCAGCTTCCTAGGGGGTACCTCCCAGTACATC. The V gene is TRBV7-2, the J gene TRBJ2-5, with D possibly matching TRBD1 (6 bases). V was trimmed by 3 bases and J by 9 bases, leaving 14 bases between them. Germline V CDR1 and CDR2: SGHTA, FQGNSA. The CDR3 contains 13 residues.

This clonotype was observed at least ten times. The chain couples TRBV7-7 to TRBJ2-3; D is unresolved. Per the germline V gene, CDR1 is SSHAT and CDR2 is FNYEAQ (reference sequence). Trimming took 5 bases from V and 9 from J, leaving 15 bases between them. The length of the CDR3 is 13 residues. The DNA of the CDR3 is TGTGCCAGCAGCCTTCGTAAATCAGGCACGCAGTATTTT. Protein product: CASSLRKSGTQYF.

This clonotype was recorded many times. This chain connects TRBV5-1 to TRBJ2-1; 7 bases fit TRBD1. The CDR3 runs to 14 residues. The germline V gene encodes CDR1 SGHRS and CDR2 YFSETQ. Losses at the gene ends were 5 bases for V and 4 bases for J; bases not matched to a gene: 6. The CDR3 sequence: CASRTGTVYNEQFF. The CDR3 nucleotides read TGCGCCAGCAGAACCGGGACAGTATACAATGAGCAGTTCTTC.

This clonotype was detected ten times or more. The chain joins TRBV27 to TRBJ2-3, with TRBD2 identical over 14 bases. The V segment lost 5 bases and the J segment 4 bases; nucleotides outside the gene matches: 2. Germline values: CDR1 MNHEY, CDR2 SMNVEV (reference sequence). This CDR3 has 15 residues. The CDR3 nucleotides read TGTGCCAGCAGTCCGGGACTAGCGGGGGCAGATACGCAGTATTTT. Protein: CASSPGLAGADTQYF.

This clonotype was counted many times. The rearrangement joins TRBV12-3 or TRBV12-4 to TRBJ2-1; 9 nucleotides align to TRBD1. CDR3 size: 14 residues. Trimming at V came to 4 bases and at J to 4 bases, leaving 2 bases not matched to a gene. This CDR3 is CASSWGTGYNEQFF. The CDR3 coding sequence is TGTGCCAGCAGTTGGGGGACAGGGTACAATGAGCAGTTCTTC.

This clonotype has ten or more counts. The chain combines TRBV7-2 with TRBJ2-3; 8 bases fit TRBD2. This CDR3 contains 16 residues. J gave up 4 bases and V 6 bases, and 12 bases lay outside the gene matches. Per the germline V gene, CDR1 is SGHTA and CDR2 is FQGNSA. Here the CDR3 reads CASSLIRTSRPDTQYF. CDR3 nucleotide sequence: TGTGCCAGCAGTTTGATCCGGACTAGCAGGCCAGATACGCAGTATTTT.

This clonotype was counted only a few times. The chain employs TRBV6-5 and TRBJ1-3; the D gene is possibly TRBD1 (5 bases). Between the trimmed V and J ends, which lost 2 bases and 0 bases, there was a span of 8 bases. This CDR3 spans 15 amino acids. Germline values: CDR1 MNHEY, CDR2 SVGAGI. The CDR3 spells CASSYTGSSGNTIYF. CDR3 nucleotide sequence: TGTGCCAGCAGTTACACAGGAAGCTCTGGAAACACCATATATTTT.

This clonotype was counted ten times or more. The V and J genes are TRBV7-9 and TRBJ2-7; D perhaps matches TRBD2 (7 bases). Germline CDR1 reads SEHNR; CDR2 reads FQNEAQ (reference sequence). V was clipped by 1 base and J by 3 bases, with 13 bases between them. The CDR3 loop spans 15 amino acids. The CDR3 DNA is TGTGCCAGCAGCTTAGAGGGGGGGGCCGACTACGAGCAGTACTTC. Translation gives CASSLEGGADYEQYF.

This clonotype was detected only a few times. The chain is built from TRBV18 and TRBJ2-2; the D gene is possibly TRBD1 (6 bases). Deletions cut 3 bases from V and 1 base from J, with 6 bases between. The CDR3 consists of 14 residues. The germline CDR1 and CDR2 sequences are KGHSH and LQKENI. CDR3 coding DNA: TGTGCCAGCTCACCGGACAGGAACACCGGGGAGCTGTTTTTT. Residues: CASSPDRNTGELFF.